What follows are 18 T cell receptor beta chains derived from one specimen sequenced in a study of blood T cell repertoires in COVID-19. The protocol was immunoSEQ multiplex PCR, while the TCRdb copy is restricted to in-frame clones and leaves out a portion. In the table there are about 52,000 clones, 85% to 90% of which are singletons. Material for sequencing was peripheral blood. These receptors were collected from a human donor in a cohort sampled during active COVID-19.

The chain carries TRBV24-1 and TRBJ2-5, with 7 bases lining up with TRBD2. The junction had 5 bases not matched to a gene; V was cut back by 9 bases and J by 5 bases. Germline CDR1 KGHDR, CDR2 SFDVKD. The CDR3 covers 12 residues. This CDR3 is CATAGEGETQYF. CDR3 sequence (DNA): TGTGCCACCGCCGGGGAGGGGGAGACCCAGTACTTC.

The J gene is TRBJ1-3, the V gene TRBV11-2; 7 bases align to TRBD1. In germline, CDR1 is SGHAT, CDR2 FQNNGV. After removal of 4 bases from V and 3 bases from J, the junction contained 12 bases not matched to a gene. This CDR3 spans 17 amino acids. The CDR3 region is CASSSLRTGSGGNTIYF. Here the CDR3 DNA reads TGTGCCAGCAGCTCACTCCGGACAGGCTCGGGTGGAAACACCATATATTTT.

This clone was detected once. The chain recombines TRBV27 with TRBJ2-7; D ambiguous. Germline V gives CDR1 MNHEY, CDR2 SMNVEV (reference sequence). The ends were cut back, 2 bases at V and 7 bases at J, with 18 bases in the middle. This CDR3 has 15 residues. As DNA, the CDR3 is TGTGCCAGCAGTTTAACCGGGTCCCTAAATTGGGAGCAGTACTTC. It translates to CASSLTGSLNWEQYF.

The chain links TRBV6-6 to TRBJ1-1; D is undetermined. Deletions cut 6 bases from V and 1 base from J, with 12 bases between. The CDR3 spans 14 residues. Germline assignment: CDR1 MNHNY and CDR2 SVGAGI (reference sequence). The CDR3 nucleotides read TGTGCCAGCAGCTACGACACCTCGAACACTGAAGCTTTCTTT. This translates into CASSYDTSNTEAFF.

This chain connects TRBV10-2 to TRBJ2-3; 7 nucleotides agree with TRBD2. Germline CDR1 is WSHSY and CDR2 is SAAADI. The CDR3 totals 17 residues. Trimming took 4 bases from V and 5 from J; bases not matched to a gene: 15. This chain's CDR3 is CASSGGLAGDSLDTQYF. The CDR3 DNA reads as TGCGCCAGCAGTGGGGGCTTGGCGGGAGACTCGCTAGATACGCAGTATTTT.

The J gene is TRBJ1-2, the V gene TRBV19; D is possibly TRBD1 (5 bases). Germline V gives CDR1 LNHDA, CDR2 SQIVND (reference sequence). The ends were cut back, 6 bases at V and 5 bases at J, with 16 bases in the middle. The CDR3 is 14 residues long. CDR3: CASRTASEVYGYTF. The CDR3 nucleotides read TGTGCCAGTAGGACAGCCTCCGAAGTGTATGGCTACACCTTC.

The rearrangement uses TRBV18 and TRBJ1-6; D is possibly TRBD1 (6 bases). Germline CDR1 is KGHSH and CDR2 is LQKENI. V lost 3 bases, J lost 0 bases, and 9 bases lay in between. The CDR3 extends over 16 amino acids. CDR3 in amino acids: CASSPQDSSYNSPLHF. In DNA form, the CDR3 reads TGTGCCAGCTCACCGCAGGACAGCTCCTATAATTCACCCCTCCACTTT.

The chain links TRBV2 to TRBJ2-3; the D is unclear. V was shortened by 3 bases and J by 0 bases, with 7 bases between the two germline ends. Germline V gives CDR1 SNHLY, CDR2 FYNNEI. This CDR3 contains 14 residues. CDR3 region: CASSESTSTDTQYF. The CDR3, as DNA: TGTGCCAGCAGTGAGTCTACTAGCACAGATACGCAGTATTTT.

The rearrangement uses TRBV7-8 and TRBJ1-6; no definite D call. V was clipped by 2 bases and J by 7 bases, with 18 bases between them. Germline V lookup: CDR1 SGHVS, CDR2 FQNEAQ. CDR3 size: 17 residues. CDR3 DNA: TGTGCCAGCAGCTTACTTGGGTTTGAGCGGATGAATTCACCCCTCCACTTT. Translated, it gives CASSLLGFERMNSPLHF.

The chain recombines TRBV6-5 with TRBJ1-1; D possibly corresponds to TRBD1 (5 bases). The CDR3 is 15 residues long. CDR1 is MNHEY and CDR2 is SVGAGI in the germline V gene. Trimming left V 0 bases short and J 2 bases short, with 10 bases between. CDR3 nucleotides: TGTGCCAGCAGTTACTCGACCAGGGTCAACACTGAAGCTTTCTTT. Translating it yields CASSYSTRVNTEAFF.

The rearrangement joins TRBV19 to TRBJ2-1, with TRBD2 as a possible D gene (6 bases). The V end lost 6 bases, the J end lost 5 bases, and 17 bases lay between the germline ends. Germline V gene sequence: CDR1 LNHDA, CDR2 SQIVND (reference sequence). This CDR3 spans 15 amino acids. CDR3 sequence (DNA): TGTGCCAGTAGCCCCCGGAGGGATGGTGACAATGAGCAGTTCTTC. This gives the protein CASSPRRDGDNEQFF.

The V and J genes are TRBV19 and TRBJ1-2; 7 nucleotides agree with TRBD1. The V gene end was trimmed by 5 bases and the J gene end by 4 bases; junction bases not matched to a gene: 7. Germline loops: CDR1 LNHDA, CDR2 SQIVND (reference sequence). The CDR3 runs to 14 residues. The CDR3 DNA reads as TGTGCCAGTAGTGTCACAGGGGCCGGCTATGGCTACACCTTC. Amino acids: CASSVTGAGYGYTF.

The rearrangement uses TRBV2 and TRBJ2-7, with 7 nucleotides matching TRBD1. CDR1 and CDR2 from the germline V gene are SNHLY and FYNNEI. Germline trimming cut 6 bases from V and 7 bases from J; bases unmatched to any gene: 12. The CDR3 extends over 14 amino acids. CDR3 nucleotide sequence: TGTGCCAGCAGCCAACAGGGGCCCGCTGAGGAGCAGTACTTC. It specifies CASSQQGPAEEQYF.

V is TRBV5-6 and J is TRBJ1-5; maybe TRBD1 (5 bases). With 6 bases removed from V and 1 base from J, the gap between germline ends came to 17 bases. The CDR3 consists of 16 residues. The germline gives CDR1 SGHDT, CDR2 YYEEEE. CDR3 in amino acids: CASTSSRQRSNQPQHF. CDR3 DNA: TGTGCCAGCACCTCCAGCCGACAGAGGAGCAATCAGCCCCAGCATTTT.

In its sample, this clone was seen once. The chain carries TRBV20-1 and TRBJ2-7, with 12 bases that match TRBD2. The CDR3 runs 17 residues. Trimming cost V 7 bases and J 5 bases; bases outside gene matches: 18. Germline V CDR1 and CDR2: DFQATT, SNEGSKA (reference sequence). The CDR3 protein is CSGSGLAGGPFDNEQYF. CDR3 nucleotides: TGCAGTGGTAGTGGGCTAGCGGGGGGGCCGTTCGATAACGAGCAGTACTTC.

This clone was seen at least ten times. V and J are TRBV6-4 and TRBJ2-2; 12 bases match TRBD2. Looked up from germline, CDR1 is MRHNA and CDR2 is SNTAGT. CDR3 length: 15 amino acids. V dropped 6 bases and J dropped 4; count of bases not matched to a gene: 3. In DNA, the CDR3 is TGTGCCAGCAGCCTGACTAGCGGGGGCACCGGGGAGCTGTTTTTT. This codes for CASSLTSGGTGELFF.

The chain couples TRBV7-2 to TRBJ1-5, with D perhaps TRBD1 (5 bases). The CDR3 is 18 residues long. Germline V CDR1 and CDR2: SGHTA, FQGNSA. Trimming left V 2 bases short and J 0 bases short, with 17 bases between. CDR3 amino acids: CASSLRDSSFYSNQPQHF. The DNA of the CDR3 is TGTGCCAGCAGCTTACGGGACTCCTCGTTTTATAGCAATCAGCCCCAGCATTTT.

J is TRBJ2-3 and V is TRBV30, with 11 bases aligning to TRBD2. Germline loops: CDR1 GTSNPN, CDR2 SVGIG (reference sequence). The CDR3 length is 14 residues. V lost 3 bases and J lost 14; bases outside the gene matches: 13. CDR3 in amino acids: CAWRTSGGPSTGYF. The CDR3 coding sequence is TGTGCCTGGAGAACTAGCGGGGGCCCGTCAACTGGGTATTTT. The full variable domain, rest sourced from reference TRBV30 and TRBJ2-3, is SQTIHQWPATLVQPVGSPLSLECTVEGTSNPNLYWYRQAAGRGLQLLFYSVGIGQISSEVPQNLSASRPQDRQFILSSKKLLLSDSGFYLCAWRTSGGPSTGYFGPGTRLTVL.